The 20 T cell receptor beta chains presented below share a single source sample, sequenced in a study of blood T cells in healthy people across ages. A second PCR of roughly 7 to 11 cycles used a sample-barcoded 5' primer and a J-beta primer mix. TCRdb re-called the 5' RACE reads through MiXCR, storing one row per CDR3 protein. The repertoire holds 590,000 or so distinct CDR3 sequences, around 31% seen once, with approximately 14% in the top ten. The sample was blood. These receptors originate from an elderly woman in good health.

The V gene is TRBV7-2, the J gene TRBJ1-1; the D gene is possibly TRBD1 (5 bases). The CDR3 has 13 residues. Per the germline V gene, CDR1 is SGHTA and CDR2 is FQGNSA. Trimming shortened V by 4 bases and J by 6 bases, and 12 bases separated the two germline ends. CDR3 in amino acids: CASSYTRGAEAFF. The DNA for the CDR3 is TGTGCCAGCAGCTATACACGGGGGGCTGAAGCTTTCTTT.

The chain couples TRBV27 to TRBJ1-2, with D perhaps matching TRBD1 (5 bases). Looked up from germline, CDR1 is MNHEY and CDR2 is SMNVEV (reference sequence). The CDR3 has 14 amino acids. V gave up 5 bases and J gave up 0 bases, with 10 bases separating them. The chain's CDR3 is CASSRQRSNYGYTF. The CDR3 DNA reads TGTGCCAGCAGTCGACAGCGTTCTAACTATGGCTACACCTTC.

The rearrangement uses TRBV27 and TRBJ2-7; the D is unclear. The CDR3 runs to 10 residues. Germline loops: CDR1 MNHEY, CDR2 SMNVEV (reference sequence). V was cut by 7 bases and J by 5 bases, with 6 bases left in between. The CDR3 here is CASKSDEQYF. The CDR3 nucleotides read TGTGCCAGCAAATCCGACGAGCAGTACTTC.

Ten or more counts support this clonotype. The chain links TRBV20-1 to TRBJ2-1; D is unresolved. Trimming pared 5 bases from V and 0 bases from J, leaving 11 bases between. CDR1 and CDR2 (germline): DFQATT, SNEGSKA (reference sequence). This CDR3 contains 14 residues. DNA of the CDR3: TGCAGTGCTCCTGAGACTTACTCCTACAATGAGCAGTTCTTC. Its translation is CSAPETYSYNEQFF.

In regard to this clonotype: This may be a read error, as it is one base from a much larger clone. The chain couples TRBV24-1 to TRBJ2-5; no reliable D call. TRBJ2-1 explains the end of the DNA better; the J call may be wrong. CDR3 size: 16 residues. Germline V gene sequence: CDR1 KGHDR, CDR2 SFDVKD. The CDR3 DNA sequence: TGTGCCACCAGTGATTTTGGGTCAGGCCTCCAAGAGACCCAGTTCTTC. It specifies CATSDFGSGLQETQFF.

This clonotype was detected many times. CDR3 bases: TGTGCCAGCAGCTTAGCAGGGAGTCGACAAGAGACCCAGTACTTC. This encodes CASSLAGSRQETQYF. The chain has TRBV11-2 and TRBJ2-5; D tentatively reads TRBD1 or TRBD2 (5 bases each). Per germline, CDR1 SGHAT and CDR2 FQNNGV. V lost 1 base and J lost 2, with 11 bases in between. The CDR3 covers 15 residues. The variable domain in full, with the rest retrieved from reference TRBV11-2 and TRBJ2-5, is EAGVAQSPRYKIIEKRQSVAFWCNPISGHATLYWYQQILGQGPKLLIQFQNNGVVDDSQLPKDRFSAERLKGVDSTLKIQPAKLEDSAVYLCASSLAGSRQETQYFGPGTRLLVL.

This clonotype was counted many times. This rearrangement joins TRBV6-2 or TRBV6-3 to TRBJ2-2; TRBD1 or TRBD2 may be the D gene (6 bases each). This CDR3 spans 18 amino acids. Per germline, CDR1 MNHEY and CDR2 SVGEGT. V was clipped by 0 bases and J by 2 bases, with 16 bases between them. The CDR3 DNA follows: TGTGCCAGCAGTTACTCGAATTCGGGGGCCCAAAACACCGGGGAGCTGTTTTTT. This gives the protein CASSYSNSGAQNTGELFF.

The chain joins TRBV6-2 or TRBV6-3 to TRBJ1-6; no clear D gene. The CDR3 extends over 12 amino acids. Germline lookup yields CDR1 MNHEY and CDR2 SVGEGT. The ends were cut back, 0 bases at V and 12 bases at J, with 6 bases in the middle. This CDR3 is CASSYSEQPLHF. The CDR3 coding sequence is TGTGCCAGCAGTTACTCAGAGCAACCCCTCCACTTT.

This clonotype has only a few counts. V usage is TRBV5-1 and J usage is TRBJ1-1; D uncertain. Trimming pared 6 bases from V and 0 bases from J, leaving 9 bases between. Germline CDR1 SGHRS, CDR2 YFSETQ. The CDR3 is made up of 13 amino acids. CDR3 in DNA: TGCGCCAGCACGAGCATTCTGAACACTGAAGCTTTCTTT. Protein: CASTSILNTEAFF.

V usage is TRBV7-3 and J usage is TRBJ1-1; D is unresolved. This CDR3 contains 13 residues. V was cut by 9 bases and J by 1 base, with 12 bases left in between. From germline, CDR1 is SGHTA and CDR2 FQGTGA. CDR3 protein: CASCREPNTEAFF. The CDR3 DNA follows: TGTGCCAGTTGTCGGGAGCCGAACACTGAAGCTTTCTTT.

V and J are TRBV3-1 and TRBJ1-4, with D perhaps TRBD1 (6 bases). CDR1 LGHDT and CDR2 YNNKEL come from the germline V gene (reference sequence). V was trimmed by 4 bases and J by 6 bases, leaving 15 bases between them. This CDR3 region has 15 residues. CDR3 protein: CASSPQGLPDEKLFF. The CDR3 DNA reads TGTGCCAGCAGCCCACAGGGCCTACCGGATGAAAAACTGTTTTTT.

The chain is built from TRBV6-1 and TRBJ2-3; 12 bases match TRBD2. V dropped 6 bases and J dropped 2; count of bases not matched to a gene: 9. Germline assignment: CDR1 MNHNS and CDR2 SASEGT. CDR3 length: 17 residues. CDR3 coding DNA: TGTGCCAGCAGAGTTCCGACTAGCGGGGGACCCACAGATACGCAGTATTTT. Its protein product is CASRVPTSGGPTDTQYF.

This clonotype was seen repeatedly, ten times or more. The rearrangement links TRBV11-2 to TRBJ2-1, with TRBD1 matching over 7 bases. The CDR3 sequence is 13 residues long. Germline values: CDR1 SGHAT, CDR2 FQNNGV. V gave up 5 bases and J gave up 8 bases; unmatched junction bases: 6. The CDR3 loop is CASSLDRVHEQFF. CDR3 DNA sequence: TGTGCCAGCAGCCTCGACAGGGTACATGAGCAGTTCTTC.

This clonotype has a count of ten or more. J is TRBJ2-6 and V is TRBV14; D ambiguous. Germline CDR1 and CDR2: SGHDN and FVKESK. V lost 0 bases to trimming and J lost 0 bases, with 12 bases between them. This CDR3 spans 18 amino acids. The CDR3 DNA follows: TGTGCCAGCAGCCAAGAGGAGTACCGCTACTCTGGGGCCAACGTCCTGACTTTC. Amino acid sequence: CASSQEEYRYSGANVLTF.

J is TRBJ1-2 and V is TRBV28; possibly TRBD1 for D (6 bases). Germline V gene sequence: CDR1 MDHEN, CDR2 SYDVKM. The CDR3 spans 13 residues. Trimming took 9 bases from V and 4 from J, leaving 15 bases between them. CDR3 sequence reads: CASRADRLYGYTF. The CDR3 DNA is TGTGCCAGTAGGGCGGACAGACTCTATGGCTACACCTTC.

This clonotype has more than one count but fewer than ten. CDR3 nucleotide sequence: TGTGCCAGCAGTGAAAAGTGGGGGACAGTCGACAGTTCGTCCCAGTACTTC. The encoded protein is CASSEKWGTVDSSSQYF. The V gene is TRBV2, the J gene TRBJ2-5; 7 nucleotides align to TRBD1. Germline CDR1 reads SNHLY; CDR2 reads FYNNEI. V was pared by 2 bases and J by 9 bases, with 18 bases of the junction left unmatched. The CDR3 totals 17 residues.

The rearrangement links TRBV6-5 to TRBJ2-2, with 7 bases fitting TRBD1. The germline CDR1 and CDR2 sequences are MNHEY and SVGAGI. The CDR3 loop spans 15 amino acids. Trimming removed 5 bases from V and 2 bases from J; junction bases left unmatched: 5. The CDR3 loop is CASSLRQGNTGELFF. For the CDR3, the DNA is TGTGCCAGCAGTCTTCGACAGGGAAACACCGGGGAGCTGTTTTTT.

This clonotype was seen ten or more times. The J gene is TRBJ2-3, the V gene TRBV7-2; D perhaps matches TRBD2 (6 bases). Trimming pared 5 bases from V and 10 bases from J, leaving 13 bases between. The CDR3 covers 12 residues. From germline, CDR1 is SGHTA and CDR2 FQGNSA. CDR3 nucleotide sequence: TGTGCCAGCAGCGCCCTGGGGGAGGCGCAGTATTTT. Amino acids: CASSALGEAQYF.

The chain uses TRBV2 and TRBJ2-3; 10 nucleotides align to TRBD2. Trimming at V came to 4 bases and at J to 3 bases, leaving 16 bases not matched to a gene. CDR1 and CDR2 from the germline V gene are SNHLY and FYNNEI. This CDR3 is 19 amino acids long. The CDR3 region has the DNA TGTGCCAGCAGTGTCAGGCCTAGCGGGGGACCTACTCTAACAGATACGCAGTATTTT. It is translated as CASSVRPSGGPTLTDTQYF. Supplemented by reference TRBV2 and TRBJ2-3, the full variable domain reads EPEVTQTPSHQVTQMGQEVILRCVPISNHLYFYWYRQILGQKVEFLVSFYNNEISEKSEIFDDQFSVERPDGSNFTLKIRSTKLEDSAMYFCASSVRPSGGPTLTDTQYFGPGTRLTVL.

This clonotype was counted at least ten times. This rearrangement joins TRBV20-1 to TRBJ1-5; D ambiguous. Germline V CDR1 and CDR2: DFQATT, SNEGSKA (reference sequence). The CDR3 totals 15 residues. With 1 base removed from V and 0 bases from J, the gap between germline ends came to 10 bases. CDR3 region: CSARGPKNSNQPQHF. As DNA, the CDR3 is TGCAGTGCTAGAGGTCCGAAAAATAGCAATCAGCCCCAGCATTTT.